This T cell receptor (beta chain) was documented in a study of T-cell memory formation after mild COVID-19. General study results and limits: Pre-infection memory carried some responding clones, suggesting that cross-reactive memory joined.

5'RACE with constant-segment primers yielded barcoded, UMI-tagged TCR alpha and TCR beta cDNA libraries. TCRdb passed the 5' RACE reads through MiXCR, listing each CDR3 protein once. The sample shows some 120,000 distinct CDR3 sequences, about 18% of them seen only once. This CDR3 has 12 residues. CDR1 WSHSY and CDR2 SAAADI come from the germline V gene. Trimming cost V 6 bases and J 5 bases, with 11 bases left between them. In this sample, this clonotype turned up a few times. Antigen specificity is unknown. The chain has TRBV10-2 and TRBJ2-7; D is uncertain. Sequenced material: PBMCs or a T cell subset sorted from them (not recorded which). The receptor was isolated from a man younger than 35 who had mild COVID-19 (a few samples of this study predate the infection). Cell type and time point are not known. This chain's CDR3 is CASSPSLNEQYF. The CDR3 nucleotides read TGCGCCAGCAGCCCCTCCTTGAACGAGCAGTACTTC.